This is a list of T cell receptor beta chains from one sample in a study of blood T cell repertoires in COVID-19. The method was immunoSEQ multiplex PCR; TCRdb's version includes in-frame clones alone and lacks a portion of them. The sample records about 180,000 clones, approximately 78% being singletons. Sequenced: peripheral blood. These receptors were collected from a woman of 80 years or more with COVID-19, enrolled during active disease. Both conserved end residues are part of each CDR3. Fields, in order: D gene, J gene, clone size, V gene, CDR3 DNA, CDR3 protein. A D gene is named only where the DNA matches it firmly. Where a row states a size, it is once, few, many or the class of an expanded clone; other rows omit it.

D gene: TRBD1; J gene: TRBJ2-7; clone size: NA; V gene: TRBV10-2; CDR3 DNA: TGCGCCAGCAGATCGGGACAGTCCTTCGCCTACGAGCAGTACTTC; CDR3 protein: CASRSGQSFAYEQYF
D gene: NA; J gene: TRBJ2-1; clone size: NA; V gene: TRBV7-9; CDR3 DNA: TGTGCCAGCAGCTTATTTCGGGACAATGAGCAGTTCTTC; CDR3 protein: CASSLFRDNEQFF
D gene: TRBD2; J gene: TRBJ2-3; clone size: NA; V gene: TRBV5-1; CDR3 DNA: TGCGCCAGCAGCCTCCTGGGGCGGGAGGCAGTCACAGATACGCAGTATTTT; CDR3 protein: CASSLLGREAVTDTQYF
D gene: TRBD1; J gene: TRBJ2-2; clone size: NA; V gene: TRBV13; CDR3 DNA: TGTGCCAGCAGCTTAGGGCGACGGACAGGGAAAGGTGGCGGGGAGCTGTTTTTT; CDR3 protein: CASSLGRRTGKGGGELFF
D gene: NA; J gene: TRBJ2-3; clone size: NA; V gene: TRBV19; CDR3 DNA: TGTGCCAGTAGAATGAGTGGCACAGATACGCAGTATTTT; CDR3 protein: CASRMSGTDTQYF
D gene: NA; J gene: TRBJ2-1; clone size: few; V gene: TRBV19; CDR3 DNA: TGTGCCAGTAGTATGGTTCCTAGTATCGGCCGCAATGAGCAGTTCTTC; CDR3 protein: CASSMVPSIGRNEQFF
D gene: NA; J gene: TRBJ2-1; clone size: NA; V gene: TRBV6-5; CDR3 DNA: TGTGCCAGCAGTCCTCGCAGGCACCTATACAATGAGCAGTTCTTC; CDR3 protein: CASSPRRHLYNEQFF
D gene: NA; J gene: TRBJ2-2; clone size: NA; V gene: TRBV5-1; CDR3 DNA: TGCGCCAGCGCGATGGGGGCGGCGAACACCGGGGAGCTGTTTTTT; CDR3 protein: CASAMGAANTGELFF
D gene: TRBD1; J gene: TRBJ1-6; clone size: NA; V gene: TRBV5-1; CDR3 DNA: TGCGCCAGCAGCTTCGAGGGGGCTGGGTCACCCCTCCACTTT; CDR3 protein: CASSFEGAGSPLHF
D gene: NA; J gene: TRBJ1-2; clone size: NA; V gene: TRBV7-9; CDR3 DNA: TGTGCCAGCAGCTTAGGGTGGGGCGCAGGGTATGGCTACACCTTC; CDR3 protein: CASSLGWGAGYGYTF
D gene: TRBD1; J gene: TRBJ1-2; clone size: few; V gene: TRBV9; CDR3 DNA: TGTGCCAGCAGCGGGACAGGGGATAGTGGCTACACCTTC; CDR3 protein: CASSGTGDSGYTF
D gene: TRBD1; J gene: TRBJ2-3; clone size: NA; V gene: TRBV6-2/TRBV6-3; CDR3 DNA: TGTGCCAGCAGTTACGGGACAGGGAGGACAGATACGCAGTATTTT; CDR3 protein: CASSYGTGRTDTQYF
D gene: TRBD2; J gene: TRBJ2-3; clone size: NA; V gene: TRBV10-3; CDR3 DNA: TGTGCCATCAGCGACCAGGGACTAGCGGCGGGCACAGATACGCAGTATTTT; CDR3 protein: CAISDQGLAAGTDTQYF
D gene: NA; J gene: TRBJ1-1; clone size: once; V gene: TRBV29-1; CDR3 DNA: TGCAGCGTTGATTCCCAATCAGCTTTCTTT; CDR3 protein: CSVDSQSAFF
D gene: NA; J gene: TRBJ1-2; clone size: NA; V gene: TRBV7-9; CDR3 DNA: TGTGCCAGCAGCACTCGACAGGTCTCGTATGGCTACACCTTC; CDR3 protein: CASSTRQVSYGYTF
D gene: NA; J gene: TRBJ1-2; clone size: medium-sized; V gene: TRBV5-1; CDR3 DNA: TGCGCCAGCGGACACCCGACGGAACCTAACTATGGCTACACCTTC; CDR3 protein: CASGHPTEPNYGYTF
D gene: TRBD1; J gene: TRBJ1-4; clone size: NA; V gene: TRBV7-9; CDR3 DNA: TGTGCCAGCAGCGAGGGACAGGGAACCTTAAATGAAAAACTGTTTTTT; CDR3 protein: CASSEGQGTLNEKLFF
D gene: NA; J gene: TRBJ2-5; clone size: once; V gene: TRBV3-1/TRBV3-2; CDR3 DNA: TGTGCCAGCAGCCCCCTTTGGGGGGAAGAGACCCAGTACTTC; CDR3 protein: CASSPLWGEETQYF
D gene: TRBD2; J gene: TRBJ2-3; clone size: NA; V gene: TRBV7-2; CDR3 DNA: TGTGCCAGCAGCCATAGCGGGAAGGGGGATACGCAGTATTTT; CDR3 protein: CASSHSGKGDTQYF
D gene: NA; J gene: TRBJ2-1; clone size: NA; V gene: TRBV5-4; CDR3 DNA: TGTGCCAGCAGCGGGGCAAGCTCCTACAATGAGCAGTTCTTC; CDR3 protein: CASSGASSYNEQFF
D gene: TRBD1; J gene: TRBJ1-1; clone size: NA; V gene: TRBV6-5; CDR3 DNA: TGTGCCAGCAGCGCACCCGACAGGGGGAACACTGAAGCTTTCTTT; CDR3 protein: CASSAPDRGNTEAFF
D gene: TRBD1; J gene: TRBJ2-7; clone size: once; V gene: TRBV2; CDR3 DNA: TGTGCCAGCAGTGAAATTGGGACAGAATCCTACGAGCAGTACTTC; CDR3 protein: CASSEIGTESYEQYF
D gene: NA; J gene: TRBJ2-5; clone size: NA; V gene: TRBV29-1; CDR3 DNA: TGCAGCGTTGTCGGCGGAGAAGAGACCCAGTACTTC; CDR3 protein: CSVVGGEETQYF
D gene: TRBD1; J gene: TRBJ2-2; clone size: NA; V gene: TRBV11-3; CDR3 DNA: TGTGCCAGCAGTCTGGGACAGGGATTAAACACCGGGGAGCTGTTTTTT; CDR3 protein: CASSLGQGLNTGELFF
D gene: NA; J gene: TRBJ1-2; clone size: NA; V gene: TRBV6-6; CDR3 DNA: TGTGCCAGCAGTTGGCTGGCAGGGGATGATAACTATGGCTACACCTTC; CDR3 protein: CASSWLAGDDNYGYTF
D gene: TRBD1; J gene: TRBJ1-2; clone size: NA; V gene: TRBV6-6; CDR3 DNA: TGTGCCAGCACCACGACAGGGGGGGGTGGCTACACCTTC; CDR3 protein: CASTTTGGGGYTF
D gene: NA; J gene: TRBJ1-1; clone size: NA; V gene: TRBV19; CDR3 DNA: TGTGCCAGTAGTTACACCCTGAACACTGAAGCTTTCTTT; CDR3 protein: CASSYTLNTEAFF
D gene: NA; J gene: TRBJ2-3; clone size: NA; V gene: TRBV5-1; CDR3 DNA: TGCGCCAGCAGCTTGGAGGGACGGCCGGGGGCAGATACGCAGTATTTT; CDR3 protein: CASSLEGRPGADTQYF
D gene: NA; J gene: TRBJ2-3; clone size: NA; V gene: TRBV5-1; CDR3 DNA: TGCGCCAGCAGCTTGCGGAGGGCAACAGATACGCAGTATTTT; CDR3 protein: CASSLRRATDTQYF
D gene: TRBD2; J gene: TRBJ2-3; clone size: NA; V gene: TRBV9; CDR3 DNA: TGTGCCAGCAGCGTAGATGTCGGGGGGGATACGCAGTATTTT; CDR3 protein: CASSVDVGGDTQYF
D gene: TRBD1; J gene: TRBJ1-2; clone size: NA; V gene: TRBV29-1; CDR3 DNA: TGCAGCGTTGACGGGCAGGGGGAAGGCTACACCTTC; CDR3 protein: CSVDGQGEGYTF
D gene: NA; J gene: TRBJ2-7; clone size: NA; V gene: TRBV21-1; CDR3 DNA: TGTGCCAGCAGCGCACGACAGGGGGCCGGCGAGCAGTACTTC; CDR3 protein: CASSARQGAGEQYF
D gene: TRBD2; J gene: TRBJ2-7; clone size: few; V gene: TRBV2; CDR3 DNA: TGTGCCAGCAGTTGGTTGGGACTAGCGGGAGGGGAGCAGTACTTC; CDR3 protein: CASSWLGLAGGEQYF
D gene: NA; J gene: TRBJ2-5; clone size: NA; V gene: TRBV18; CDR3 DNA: TGTGCCAGCTCATCTCAGAATCACCAAGAGACCCAGTACTTC; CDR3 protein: CASSSQNHQETQYF
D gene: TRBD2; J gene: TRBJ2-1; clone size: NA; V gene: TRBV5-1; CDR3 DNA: TGCGCCAGCCGTAGCGACCGCGGGAGCTACAATGAGCAGTTCTTC; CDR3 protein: CASRSDRGSYNEQFF
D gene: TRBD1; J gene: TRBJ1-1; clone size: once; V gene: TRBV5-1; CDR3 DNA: TGCGCCAGCAGCTCCACCAGGGGGACTGAAGCTTTCTTT; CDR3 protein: CASSSTRGTEAFF
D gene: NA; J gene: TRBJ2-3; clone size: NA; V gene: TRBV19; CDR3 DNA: TGTGCCAGTAGTATTATCCAGGGTCCTAGCACAGATACGCAGTATTTT; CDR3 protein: CASSIIQGPSTDTQYF
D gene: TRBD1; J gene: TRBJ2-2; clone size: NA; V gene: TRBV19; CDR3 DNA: TGTGCCAGTAGTATAAGTCAGGGGGCCGGGGAGCTGTTTTTT; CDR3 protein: CASSISQGAGELFF
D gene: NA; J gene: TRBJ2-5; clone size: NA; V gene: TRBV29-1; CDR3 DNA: TGCAGCGTCGAAAGGGGCGAGACCCAGTACTTC; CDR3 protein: CSVERGETQYF
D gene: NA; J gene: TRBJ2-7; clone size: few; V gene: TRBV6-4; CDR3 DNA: TGTGCCAGCAGTGACGAGGACAGCTACTACGAGCAGTACTTC; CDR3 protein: CASSDEDSYYEQYF